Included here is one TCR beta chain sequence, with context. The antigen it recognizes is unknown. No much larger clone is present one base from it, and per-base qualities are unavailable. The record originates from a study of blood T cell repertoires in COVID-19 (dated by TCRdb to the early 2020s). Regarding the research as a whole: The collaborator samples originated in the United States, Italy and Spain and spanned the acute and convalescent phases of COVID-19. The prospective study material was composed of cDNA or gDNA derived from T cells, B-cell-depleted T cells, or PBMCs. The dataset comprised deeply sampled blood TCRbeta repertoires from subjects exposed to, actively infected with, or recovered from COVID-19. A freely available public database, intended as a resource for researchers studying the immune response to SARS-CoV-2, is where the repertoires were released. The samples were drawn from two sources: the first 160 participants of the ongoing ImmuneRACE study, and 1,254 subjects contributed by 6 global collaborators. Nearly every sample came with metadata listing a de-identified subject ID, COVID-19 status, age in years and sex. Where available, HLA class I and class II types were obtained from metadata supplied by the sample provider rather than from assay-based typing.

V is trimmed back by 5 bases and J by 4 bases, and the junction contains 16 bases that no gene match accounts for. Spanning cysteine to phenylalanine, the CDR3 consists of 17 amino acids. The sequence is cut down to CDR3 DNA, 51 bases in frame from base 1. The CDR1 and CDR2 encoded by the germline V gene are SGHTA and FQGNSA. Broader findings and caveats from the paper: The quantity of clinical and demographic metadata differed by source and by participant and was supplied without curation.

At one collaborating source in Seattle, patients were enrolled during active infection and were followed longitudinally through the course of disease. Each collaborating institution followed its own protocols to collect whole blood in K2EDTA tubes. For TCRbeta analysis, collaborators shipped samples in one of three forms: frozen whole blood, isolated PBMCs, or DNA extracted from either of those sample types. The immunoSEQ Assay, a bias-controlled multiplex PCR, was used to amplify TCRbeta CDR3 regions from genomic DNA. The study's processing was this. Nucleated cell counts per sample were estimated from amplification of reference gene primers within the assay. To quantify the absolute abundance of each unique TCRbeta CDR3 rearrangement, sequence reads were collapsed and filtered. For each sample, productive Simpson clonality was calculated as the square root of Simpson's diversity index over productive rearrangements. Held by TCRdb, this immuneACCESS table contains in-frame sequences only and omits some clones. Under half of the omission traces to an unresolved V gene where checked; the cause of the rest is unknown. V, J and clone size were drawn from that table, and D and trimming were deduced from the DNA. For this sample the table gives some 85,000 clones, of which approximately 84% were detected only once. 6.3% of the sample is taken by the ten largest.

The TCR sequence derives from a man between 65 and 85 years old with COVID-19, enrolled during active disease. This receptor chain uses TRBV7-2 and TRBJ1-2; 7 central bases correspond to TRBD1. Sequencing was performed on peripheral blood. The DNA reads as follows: TGTGCCAGCAGCCCTGCTACTACTGACAGGGTAGGCTATGGCTACACCTTC. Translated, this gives CASSPATTDRVGYGYTF.